A single sample is the source of the 10 T cell receptor beta chains below, sequenced in a study of CD8+CD57+ T cells in acquired aplastic anemia. Genomic DNA acted as the template from which TCR beta VDJ combination and CDR3 sequence profiling were carried out. From the reads, TCRdb called clonotypes with MiXCR, one entry per CDR3 protein. This table holds about 220,000 distinct CDR3 sequences, 30% to 40% found once. Sample: sorted CD4+, CD8+, or CD8+CD57+ T cells (not recorded which) from PBMCs. These receptors all come from a human donor in good health, serving as a control.

At least ten counts were recorded for this clonotype. The chain joins TRBV2 to TRBJ2-1; 7 bases map to TRBD1. V was clipped by 7 bases and J by 3 bases; unmatched bases: 6. The CDR3 loop spans 14 amino acids. The germline V gene has CDR1 SNHLY and CDR2 FYNNEI. The CDR3, as DNA: TGTGCCAGCATCCGGGACAGCGTCTACAATGAGCAGTTCTTC. Translated: CASIRDSVYNEQFF.

The chain couples TRBV18 to TRBJ1-1, with D perhaps matching TRBD1 (6 bases). CDR3 length: 15 residues. Germline V gene lookup returns CDR1 KGHSH and CDR2 LQKENI. Trimming removed 3 bases from V and 1 base from J, with 12 bases in between. CDR3 nucleotides: TGTGCCAGCTCACCGGCGGGCAGGGGGAACACTGAAGCTTTCTTT. Translating it yields CASSPAGRGNTEAFF.

This clonotype was detected many times. The chain couples TRBV12-3 or TRBV12-4 to TRBJ1-5; D may be TRBD1 (6 bases). CDR3 length: 13 residues. V was clipped by 5 bases and J by 6 bases, with 11 bases between them. The CDR3 spells CASSPGEVQPQHF. The CDR3 DNA follows: TGTGCCAGCAGTCCAGGGGAAGTTCAGCCCCAGCATTTT.

This clonotype appeared many times. The chain joins TRBV9 to TRBJ2-7, with 7 positions matching TRBD2. Germline CDR1 and CDR2: SGDLS and YYNGEE. V gave up 4 bases and J gave up 5 bases; unmatched junction bases: 15. The CDR3 is made up of 16 amino acids. CDR3 coding DNA: TGTGCCAGCAGCTCTCAGGTCACGGGAGGTGCCAACGAGCAGTACTTC. Translation gives CASSSQVTGGANEQYF.

This clonotype was observed at least ten times. The V gene is TRBV7-9, the J gene TRBJ2-7; D is unclear. Trimming pared 1 base from V and 7 bases from J, leaving 11 bases between. This CDR3 region has 13 residues. Germline CDR1 reads SEHNR; CDR2 reads FQNEAQ (reference sequence). The CDR3 spells CASSLDWLGEQYF. CDR3 DNA sequence: TGTGCCAGCAGCTTAGATTGGTTGGGGGAGCAGTACTTC.

In its sample, this clonotype was seen many times. The CDR3 DNA reads TGTGCCAGCAGGCCAAGGGTGGTCTACACCGGGGAGCTGTTTTTT. Encoded protein: CASRPRVVYTGELFF. The chain has TRBV2 and TRBJ2-2, with D hard to call. Per the germline V gene, CDR1 is SNHLY and CDR2 is FYNNEI. V was pared by 6 bases and J by 3 bases, with 14 bases between. This CDR3 is 15 amino acids long. Complete variable domain (other parts from reference TRBV2 and TRBJ2-2): EPEVTQTPSHQVTQMGQEVILRCVPISNHLYFYWYRQILGQKVEFLVSFYNNEISEKSEIFDDQFSVERPDGSNFTLKIRSTKLEDSAMYFCASRPRVVYTGELFFGEGSRLTVL.

In this sample, this clonotype turned up many times. The chain joins TRBV7-9 to TRBJ1-3; a possible D gene is TRBD1 (5 bases). Trimming removed 11 bases at V and 2 bases at J, with 13 bases between. This CDR3 is built from 13 residues. Looked up from germline, CDR1 is SEHNR and CDR2 is FQNEAQ (reference sequence). CDR3 nucleotide sequence: TGTGCCGTACCCTGGGGCCCTGGAAACACCATATATTTT. Protein: CAVPWGPGNTIYF.

The chain joins TRBV29-1 to TRBJ1-2, with D perhaps matching TRBD1 (5 bases). V was trimmed by 7 bases and J by 3 bases, leaving 12 bases between them. The CDR3 is made up of 12 amino acids. Germline V gene lookup returns CDR1 SQVTM and CDR2 ANQGSEA. CDR3 loop: CSAFDSYYGYTF. The DNA of the CDR3 is TGCAGCGCCTTCGACAGCTACTATGGCTACACCTTC.

Comments on this clonotype: A read error may be the cause here, since a much bigger clone is one base away. Because the CDR3 is missing its conserved closing phenylalanine or tryptophan, this is likely a read error. The rearrangement uses TRBV12-3 or TRBV12-4 and TRBJ1-2; D might be TRBD1 (6 bases). The V end lost 7 bases, the J end lost 6 bases, and 15 bases lay between the germline ends. The CDR3 covers 13 residues. The CDR3 coding sequence is TGTGCCAGCACCAGAACAGGGAAGGATGGCTACACCTCC. This sequence encodes CASTRTGKDGYTS.

There are many counts of this clonotype. The V gene is TRBV10-3, the J gene TRBJ2-5; D is perhaps TRBD1 (5 bases). This CDR3 has 12 amino acids. V was shortened by 6 bases and J by 4 bases, with 9 bases between the two germline ends. Germline V CDR1 and CDR2: ENHRY, SYGVKD. In DNA, the CDR3 is TGTGCCATCAGAAATGACAGAGAGACCCAGTACTTC. It codes for CAIRNDRETQYF.